The 27 T cell receptor beta chains below come from one sample, sequenced in a study of metastatic and nonmetastatic thyroid tumors. Using MiXCR, TCRdb reanalyzed the PCR reads. The table lists fewer than 35,000 clones, around 17% of them singletons, with 9.5% to 15% in the top ten. Each patient came to thyroid surgery without any prior treatment (of any kind). The source material was blood. The receptors come from a male donor with papillary thyroid cancer or a benign thyroid nodule (not recorded which). Some clones in this sample may be carry-over from other donors' samples.

The V gene is TRBV27, the J gene TRBJ2-7, with 10 bases fitting TRBD1. Germline trimming cut 4 bases from V and 9 bases from J; bases unmatched to any gene: 15. CDR1 and CDR2 (germline): MNHEY, SMNVEV (reference sequence). The CDR3 is 16 residues long. This CDR3 is CASSWLPGTGAGGQYF. In nucleotides, the CDR3 is TGTGCCAGCAGTTGGCTCCCCGGGACAGGGGCCGGCGGGCAGTACTTC.

This clone was seen only a few times. At one boundary the junction diverges from the germline segment, which might be a read error. CDR3 bases: TGTGCCAGCAGTTACTCGCGGTGGGCGATGAACACTGAAGCTTCCTTT. It encodes CASSYSRWAMNTEASF. The chain combines TRBV6-5 with TRBJ1-1, with no clear D. The CDR3 has 16 amino acids. Germline V gene sequence: CDR1 MNHEY, CDR2 SVGAGI.

This clone has at least ten counts. The V gene is TRBV10-3, the J gene TRBJ1-6; maybe TRBD1 (5 bases). Germline V gene data show CDR1 as ENHRY and CDR2 as SYGVKD. CDR3 size: 16 residues. The ends were cut back, 2 bases at V and 6 bases at J, with 14 bases in the middle. The CDR3 here is CAISERGSLSNSPLHF. CDR3 DNA: TGTGCCATCAGTGAGCGGGGCTCTTTGTCTAATTCACCCCTCCACTTT.

This clone appeared many times. The chain employs TRBV14 and TRBJ2-4; D is possibly TRBD1 (6 bases). This CDR3 comprises 13 residues. The V and J ends lost 2 bases and 7 bases respectively, with 9 bases between them. Germline V CDR1 and CDR2: SGHDN, FVKESK. CDR3 residues: CASSQQGYNIQYF. CDR3 nucleotide sequence: TGTGCCAGCAGCCAACAGGGGTATAACATTCAGTACTTC.

This clone was seen just once. At one end the junction does not follow the germline gene, possibly because of a read error. J is TRBJ2-7 and V is TRBV20-1; maybe TRBD1 (5 bases). The CDR3 contains 13 residues. The germline CDR1 and CDR2 sequences are DFQATT and SNEGSKA (reference sequence). The CDR3 sequence: CSSRQRYSYEQYF. CDR3 nucleotides: TGCAGTTCTAGACAGCGATATTCCTACGAGCAGTACTTC.

The V call is TRBV27, the J call TRBJ1-5; D ambiguous. The CDR3 consists of 20 residues. The germline V gene encodes CDR1 MNHEY and CDR2 SMNVEV (reference sequence). V was trimmed by 0 bases and J by 6 bases, leaving 27 bases between them. CDR3 coding DNA: TGTGCCAGCAGTTTATCTTGGCTTGCCCGCCCCGCAGGTAGAGCTCAGCCCCAGCATTTT. Residues: CASSLSWLARPAGRAQPQHF.

This clone was recorded at least ten times. V is TRBV20-1 and J is TRBJ2-3, with TRBD2 matching over 7 bases. The CDR3 covers 15 residues. From germline, CDR1 is DFQATT and CDR2 SNEGSKA (reference sequence). V shed 3 bases and J 3 bases; nucleotides not matched to a gene: 9. CDR3 DNA: TGCAGTGCTAGTATCCGGGACTACGGGACAGATACGCAGTATTTT. Translating gives CSASIRDYGTDTQYF.

The sample holds many counts of this clone. The junction does not match germline at one end; this may be a read error. The same CDR3 also results from other DNA sequences found in this sample. The V call is TRBV28, the J call TRBJ2-7; D ambiguous. Germline-derived CDR1 and CDR2 are MDHEN and SYDVKM. This CDR3 is 14 amino acids long. The CDR3: CASSDGQSSYEQYF. In DNA form, the CDR3 reads TGTGCTAGCAGCGACGGGCAGAGCTCCTACGAGCAGTACTTC.

This clone was seen many times. The gene calls are TRBV5-6 and TRBJ1-1; 8 bases are a match to TRBD1. V shed 4 bases, J shed 4 bases, and the junction held 6 bases outside the gene matches. This CDR3 spans 14 amino acids. Per the germline V gene, CDR1 is SGHDT and CDR2 is YYEEEE. In nucleotides, the CDR3 is TGTGCCAGCAGCCTGACAGGGGTAGGCACTGAAGCTTTCTTT. Translated: CASSLTGVGTEAFF.

The chain carries TRBV4-3 and TRBJ2-1; no clear D gene. Germline values: CDR1 LGHNA, CDR2 YSLEER. The CDR3 is made up of 15 amino acids. V lost 2 bases, J lost 4 bases, and 12 bases lay in between. The CDR3 DNA follows: TGCGCCAGCAGCCAAAGAGTGGCAGGTTACAATGAGCAGTTCTTC. It encodes CASSQRVAGYNEQFF.

The sample holds many counts of this clone. In DNA form, the CDR3 reads TGTGCCAGTAGTGTGACAGGAGGCACCGGGGAGCTGTTTTTT. Translation gives CASSVTGGTGELFF. The chain employs TRBV19 and TRBJ2-2, with D tentatively TRBD1 (6 bases). The V and J ends lost 5 bases and 4 bases respectively, with 11 bases between them. The CDR3 has 14 amino acids. The germline gives CDR1 LNHDA, CDR2 SQIVND (reference sequence).

Many counts were recorded for this clone. The J gene is TRBJ2-1, the V gene TRBV29-1; unclear D gene. CDR3 length: 11 residues. V was pared by 7 bases and J by 8 bases, with 12 bases between. Germline V gene sequence: CDR1 SQVTM, CDR2 ANQGSEA. CDR3 bases: TGCAGCGCCGATGGAGTATATGAGCAGTTCTTC. Encoded protein: CSADGVYEQFF.

There are a few counts of this clone. The CDR3: CAIRGPDTQYF. Written as DNA, the CDR3 is TGTGCCATCCGGGGCCCAGATACGCAGTATTTT. The chain links TRBV12-3 or TRBV12-4 to TRBJ2-3; D could derive from TRBD1 or TRBD2 (5 bases each). Trimming took off 10 bases at V and 4 bases at J, with 9 bases between the two ends. This CDR3 spans 11 amino acids.

The V call is TRBV9, the J call TRBJ2-2; TRBD1 agrees at 7 bases. There are 14 residues in the CDR3. V lost 4 bases to trimming and J lost 3 bases; unmatched junction nucleotides: 3. Germline CDR1 and CDR2: SGDLS and YYNGEE. The CDR3 DNA reads as TGTGCCAGCAGCTTAGGACAGGACACCGGGGAGCTGTTTTTT. Amino acids: CASSLGQDTGELFF.

This clone was detected many times. The chain is built from TRBV4-1 and TRBJ2-7, with TRBD1 identical over 7 bases. Trimming removed 5 bases from V and 2 bases from J; junction bases left unmatched: 3. The CDR3 consists of 13 residues. CDR1 and CDR2 (germline): MGHRA, YSYEKL. For the CDR3, the DNA is TGCGCCAGCAGCGATGACAGGGCCTACGAGCAGTACTTC. Amino acid sequence: CASSDDRAYEQYF.

This sequence joins TRBV11-2 and TRBJ2-1, with TRBD2 identical over 7 bases. The V and J ends lost 7 bases and 2 bases, in that order; junction bases with no gene match: 11. Germline assignment: CDR1 SGHAT and CDR2 FQNNGV. This CDR3 comprises 16 residues. The CDR3 here is CASTAGEGSPYNEQFF. CDR3 bases: TGTGCCAGCACCGCGGGGGAGGGGAGCCCCTACAATGAGCAGTTCTTC.

V and J are TRBV25-1 and TRBJ2-1; TRBD2 agrees at 7 bases. Germline lookup yields CDR1 MGHDK and CDR2 SYGVNS. J was trimmed by 8 bases and V by 5 bases; bases with no gene match: 27. This CDR3 has 20 amino acids. The CDR3 bases are TGTGCCAGCAGTCGTGGGGGGTCTCTAGCGGTGGGAGTATTTATCCATGAGCAGTTCTTC. Its translation is CASSRGGSLAVGVFIHEQFF.

This clone was found many times. The gene calls are TRBV24-1 and TRBJ2-7, with 10 bases fitting TRBD1. CDR1 KGHDR and CDR2 SFDVKD come from the germline V gene. J gave up 1 base and V 7 bases, and 6 bases lay outside the gene matches. The CDR3 spans 15 residues. CDR3 sequence reads: CATRVGTGESYEQYF. CDR3 sequence (DNA): TGTGCCACCAGAGTGGGGACAGGGGAGTCCTACGAGCAGTACTTC.

In this sample, this clone turned up many times. This chain uses TRBV5-1 with TRBJ1-2; TRBD1 aligns across 7 bases. The V gene's germline CDR1 is SGHRS and CDR2 YFSETQ. The V and J ends lost 4 bases and 8 bases, in that order; junction bases with no gene match: 11. CDR3 size: 14 residues. The CDR3 DNA reads as TGCGCCAGCAGCCCGGGGACAGCCGGTACGGGCTACACCTTC. It translates to CASSPGTAGTGYTF.

This clone occurred once. This chain connects TRBV30 to TRBJ2-6, with no clear D. The germline CDR1 and CDR2 sequences are GTSNPN and SVGIG (reference sequence). Trimming took 2 bases from V and 0 from J, leaving 5 bases between them. The CDR3 spans 14 residues. The CDR3 sequence is CAWSQDSGANVLTF. In nucleotides, the CDR3 is TGTGCCTGGAGTCAAGACTCTGGGGCCAACGTCCTGACTTTC.

This clone was found a few times. The V and J genes are TRBV6-2 or TRBV6-3 and TRBJ1-2; D is perhaps TRBD1 (5 bases). There are 16 residues in the CDR3. Trimming left V 2 bases short and J 4 bases short, with 17 bases between. Per germline, CDR1 MNHEY and CDR2 SVGEGT. CDR3 residues: CASSYPSGGAIYGYTF. The CDR3 bases are TGTGCCAGCAGTTACCCCTCGGGAGGGGCGATCTATGGCTACACCTTC.

This sequence joins TRBV7-2 and TRBJ2-7, with 9 bases fitting TRBD1. Germline V lookup: CDR1 SGHTA, CDR2 FQGNSA. Trimming cost V 5 bases and J 5 bases; bases outside gene matches: 7. The CDR3 loop spans 14 amino acids. This CDR3 reads CASSNRGQGDEQYF. The DNA for the CDR3 is TGTGCCAGCAGCAACCGGGGACAGGGAGACGAGCAGTACTTC.

Many counts were recorded for this clone. The chain uses TRBV12-3 or TRBV12-4 and TRBJ1-1; D ambiguous. The CDR3 is made up of 15 amino acids. With 5 bases removed from V and 1 base from J, the gap between germline ends came to 14 bases. Here the CDR3 reads CASSPRHGRNTEAFF. The CDR3 nucleotides are TGTGCCAGCAGTCCCAGACACGGGAGGAACACTGAAGCTTTCTTT.

The CDR3 loop reads CASSLTEGAGEKLFF. CDR3 nucleotides: TGTGCCAGCAGCTTAACGGAGGGGGCTGGTGAAAAACTGTTTTTT. The chain couples TRBV5-6 to TRBJ1-4; 7 bases fit TRBD1. The CDR3 has 15 amino acids. V dropped 2 bases and J dropped 7; count of bases not matched to a gene: 8. Germline loops: CDR1 SGHDT, CDR2 YYEEEE.

This clone was recorded only once. The chain has TRBV19 and TRBJ1-5, with 12 bases fitting TRBD1. The germline V gene has CDR1 LNHDA and CDR2 SQIVND (reference sequence). Trimming removed 5 bases from V and 2 bases from J; junction bases left unmatched: 13. The CDR3 consists of 19 residues. CDR3 loop: CASSHLPGQGARGNQPQHF. DNA for the CDR3: TGTGCCAGTAGTCACCTTCCGGGACAGGGGGCTCGTGGCAATCAGCCCCAGCATTTT. Full variable domain (remainder filled in from reference TRBV19 and TRBJ1-5): DGGITQSPKYLFRKEGQNVTLSCEQNLNHDAMYWYRQDPGQGLRLIYYSQIVNDFQKGDIAEGYSVSREKKESFPLTVTSAQKNPTAFYLCASSHLPGQGARGNQPQHFGDGTRLSIL.

This rearrangement joins TRBV28 to TRBJ1-5; TRBD1 might be the D (5 bases). The ends were cut back, 11 bases at V and 6 bases at J, with 20 bases in the middle. Germline V lookup: CDR1 MDHEN, CDR2 SYDVKM. The CDR3 loop spans 14 amino acids. CDR3 sequence: CASFGGLAGQPQHF. The CDR3 region has the DNA TGTGCCTCCTTTGGGGGGTTAGCTGGTCAGCCCCAGCATTTT.

There are a few counts of this clone. The rearrangement links TRBV13 to TRBJ2-1, with 10 bases identical to TRBD1. The germline V gene has CDR1 PRHDT and CDR2 FYEKMQ (reference sequence). After removal of 5 bases from V and 8 bases from J, the junction contained 15 bases not matched to a gene. CDR3 length: 17 residues. The CDR3 nucleotides read TGTGCCAGCAGCGTCCCCGCGGGACAGGGGAGGAATTATGAGCAGTTCTTC. Translated, it gives CASSVPAGQGRNYEQFF.